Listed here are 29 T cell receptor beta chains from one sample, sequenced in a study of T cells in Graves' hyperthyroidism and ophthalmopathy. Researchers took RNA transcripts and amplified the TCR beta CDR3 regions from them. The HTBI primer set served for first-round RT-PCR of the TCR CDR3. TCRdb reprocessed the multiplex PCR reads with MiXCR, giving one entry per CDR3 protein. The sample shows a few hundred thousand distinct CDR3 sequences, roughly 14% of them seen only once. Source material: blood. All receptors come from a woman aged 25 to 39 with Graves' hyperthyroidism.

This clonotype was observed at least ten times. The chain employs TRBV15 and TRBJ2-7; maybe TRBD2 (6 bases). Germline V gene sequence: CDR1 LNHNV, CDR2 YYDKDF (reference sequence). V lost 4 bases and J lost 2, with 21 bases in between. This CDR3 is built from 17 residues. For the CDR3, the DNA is TGTGCCACCAGCACCAATTTGGGACGCGGGGCCCCCTACGAGCAGTACTTC. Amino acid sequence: CATSTNLGRGAPYEQYF.

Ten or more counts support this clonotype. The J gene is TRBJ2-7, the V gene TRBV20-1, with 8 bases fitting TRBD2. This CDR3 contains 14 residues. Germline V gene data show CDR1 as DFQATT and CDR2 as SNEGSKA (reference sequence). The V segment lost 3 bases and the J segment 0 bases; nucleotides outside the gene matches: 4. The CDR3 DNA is TGCAGTGCTAGGACTAGCGCTCACTCCTACGAGCAGTACTTC. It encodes CSARTSAHSYEQYF.

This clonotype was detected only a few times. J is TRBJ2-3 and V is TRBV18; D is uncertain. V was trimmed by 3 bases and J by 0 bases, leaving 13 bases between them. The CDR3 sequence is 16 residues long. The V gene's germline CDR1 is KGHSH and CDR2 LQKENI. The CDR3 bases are TGTGCCAGCTCACCTCGCATCCAGACTAGCACAGATACGCAGTATTTT. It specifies CASSPRIQTSTDTQYF.

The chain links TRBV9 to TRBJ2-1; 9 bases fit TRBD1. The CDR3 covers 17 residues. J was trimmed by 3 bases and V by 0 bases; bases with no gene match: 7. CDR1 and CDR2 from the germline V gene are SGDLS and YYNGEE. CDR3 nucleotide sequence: TGTGCCAGCAGCGTAGCTTTCGGACAGGGGATCTACAATGAGCAGTTCTTC. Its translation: CASSVAFGQGIYNEQFF. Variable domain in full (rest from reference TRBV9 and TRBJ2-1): DSGVTQTPKHLITATGQRVTLRCSPRSGDLSVYWYQQSLDQGLQFLIQYYNGEERAKGNILERFSAQQFPDLHSELNLSSLELGDSALYFCASSVAFGQGIYNEQFFGPGTRLTVL.

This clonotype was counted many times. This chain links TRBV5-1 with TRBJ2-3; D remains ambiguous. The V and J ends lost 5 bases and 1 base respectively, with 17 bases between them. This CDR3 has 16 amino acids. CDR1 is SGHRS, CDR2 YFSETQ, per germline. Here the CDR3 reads CASSLGRLKGTDTQYF. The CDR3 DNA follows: TGCGCCAGCAGTCTAGGCCGCCTCAAAGGCACAGATACGCAGTATTTT. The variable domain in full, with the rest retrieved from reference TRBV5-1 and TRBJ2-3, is KAGVTQTPRYLIKTRGQQVTLSCSPISGHRSVSWYQQTPGQGLQFLFEYFSETQRNKGNFPGRFSGRQFSNSRSEMNVSTLELGDSALYLCASSLGRLKGTDTQYFGPGTRLTVL.

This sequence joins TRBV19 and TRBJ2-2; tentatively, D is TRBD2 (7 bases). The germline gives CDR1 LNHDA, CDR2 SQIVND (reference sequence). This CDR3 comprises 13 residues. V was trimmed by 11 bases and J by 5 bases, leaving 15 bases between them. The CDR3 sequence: CAAGAGATGELFF. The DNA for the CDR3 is TGTGCCGCGGGGGCGGGAGCTACCGGGGAGCTGTTTTTT.

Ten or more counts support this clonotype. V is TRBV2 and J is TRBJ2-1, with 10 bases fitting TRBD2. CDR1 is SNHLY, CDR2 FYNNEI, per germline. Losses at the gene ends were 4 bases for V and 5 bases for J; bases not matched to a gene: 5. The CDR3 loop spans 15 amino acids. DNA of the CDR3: TGTGCCAGCAGTGTTTTAGCGGGAGGTCACAATGAGCAGTTCTTC. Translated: CASSVLAGGHNEQFF.

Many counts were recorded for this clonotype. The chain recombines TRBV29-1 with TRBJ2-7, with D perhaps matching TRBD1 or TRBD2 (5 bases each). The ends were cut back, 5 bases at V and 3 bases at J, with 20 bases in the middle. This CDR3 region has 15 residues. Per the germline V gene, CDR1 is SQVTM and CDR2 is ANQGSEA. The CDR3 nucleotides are TGCAGCGTTCGAATTCCCGGGACGGAAAACTACGAGCAGTACTTC. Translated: CSVRIPGTENYEQYF.

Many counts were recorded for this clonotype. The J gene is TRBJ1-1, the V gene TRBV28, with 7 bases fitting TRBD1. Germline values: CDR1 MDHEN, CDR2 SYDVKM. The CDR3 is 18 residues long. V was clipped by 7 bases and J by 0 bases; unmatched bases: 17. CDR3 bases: TGTGCCAGCATTCCCGAGGGACAGAAACTCTTCATGAACACTGAAGCTTTCTTT. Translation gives CASIPEGQKLFMNTEAFF.

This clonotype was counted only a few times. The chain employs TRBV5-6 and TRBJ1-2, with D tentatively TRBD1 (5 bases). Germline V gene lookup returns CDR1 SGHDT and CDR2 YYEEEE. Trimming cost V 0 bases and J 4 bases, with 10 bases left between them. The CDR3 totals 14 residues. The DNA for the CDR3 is TGTGCCAGCAGCTTGGCCTCAGGGTTCTATGGCTACACCTTC. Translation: CASSLASGFYGYTF.

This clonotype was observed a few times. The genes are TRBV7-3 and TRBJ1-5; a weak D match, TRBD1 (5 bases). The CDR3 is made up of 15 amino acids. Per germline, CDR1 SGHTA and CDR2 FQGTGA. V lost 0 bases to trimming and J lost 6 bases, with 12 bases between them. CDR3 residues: CASSLTFRGPQPQHF. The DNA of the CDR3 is TGTGCCAGCAGCTTAACATTTAGGGGACCTCAGCCCCAGCATTTT. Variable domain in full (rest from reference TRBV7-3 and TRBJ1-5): GAGVSQTPSNKVTEKGKYVELRCDPISGHTALYWYRQSLGQGPEFLIYFQGTGAADDSGLPNDRFFAVRPEGSVSTLKIQRTERGDSAVYLCASSLTFRGPQPQHFGDGTRLSIL.

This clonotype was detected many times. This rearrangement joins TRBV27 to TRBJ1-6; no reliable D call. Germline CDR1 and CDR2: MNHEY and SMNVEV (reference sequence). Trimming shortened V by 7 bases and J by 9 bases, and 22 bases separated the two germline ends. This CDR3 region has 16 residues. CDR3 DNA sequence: TGTGCCAGCACTCAAAACCCCGCGGGGTCGGGTTCACCCCTCCACTTT. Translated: CASTQNPAGSGSPLHF.

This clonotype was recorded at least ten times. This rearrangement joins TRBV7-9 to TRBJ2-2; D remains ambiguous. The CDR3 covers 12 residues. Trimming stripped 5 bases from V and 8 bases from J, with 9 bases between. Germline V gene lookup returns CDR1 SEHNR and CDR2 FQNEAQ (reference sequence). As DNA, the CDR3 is TGTGCCAGCAGCCCCCAGGATGGGGAGCTGTTTTTT. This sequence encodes CASSPQDGELFF.

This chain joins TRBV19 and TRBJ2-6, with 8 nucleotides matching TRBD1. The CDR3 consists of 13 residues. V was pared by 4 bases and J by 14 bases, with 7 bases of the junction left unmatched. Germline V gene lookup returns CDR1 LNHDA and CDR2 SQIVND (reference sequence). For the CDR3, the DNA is TGTGCCAGTAGTAGGACAGGGTCCAAACTCCTGACTTTC. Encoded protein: CASSRTGSKLLTF.

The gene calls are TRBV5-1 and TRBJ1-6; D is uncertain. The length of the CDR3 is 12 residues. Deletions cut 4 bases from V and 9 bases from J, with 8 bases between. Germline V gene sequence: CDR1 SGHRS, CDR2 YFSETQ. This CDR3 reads CASSHGGSPLHF. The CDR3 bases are TGCGCCAGCAGCCACGGTGGTTCACCCCTCCACTTT.

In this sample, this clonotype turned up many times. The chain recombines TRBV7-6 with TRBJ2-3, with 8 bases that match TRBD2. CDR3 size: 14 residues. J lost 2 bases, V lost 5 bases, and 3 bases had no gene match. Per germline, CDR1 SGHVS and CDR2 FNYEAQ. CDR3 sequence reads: CASSLSGNTDTQYF. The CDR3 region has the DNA TGTGCCAGCAGCCTTAGCGGGAACACAGATACGCAGTATTTT.

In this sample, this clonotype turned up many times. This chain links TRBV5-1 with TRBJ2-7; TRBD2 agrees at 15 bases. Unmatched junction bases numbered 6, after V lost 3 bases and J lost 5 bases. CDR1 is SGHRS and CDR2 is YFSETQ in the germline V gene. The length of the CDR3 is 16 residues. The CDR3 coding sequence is TGCGCCAGCAGCTGGACTAGCGGGAGGGCCGGGAACGAGCAGTACTTC. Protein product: CASSWTSGRAGNEQYF. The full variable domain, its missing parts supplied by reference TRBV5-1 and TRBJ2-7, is KAGVTQTPRYLIKTRGQQVTLSCSPISGHRSVSWYQQTPGQGLQFLFEYFSETQRNKGNFPGRFSGRQFSNSRSEMNVSTLELGDSALYLCASSWTSGRAGNEQYFGPGTRLTVT.

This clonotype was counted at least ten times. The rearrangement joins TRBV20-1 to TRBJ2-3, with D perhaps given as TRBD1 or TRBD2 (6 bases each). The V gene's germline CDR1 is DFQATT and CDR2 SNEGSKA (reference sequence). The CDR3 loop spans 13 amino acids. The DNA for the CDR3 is TGCAGCTTTGGAGGGGGTGACACAGATACGCAGTATTTT. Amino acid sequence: CSFGGGDTDTQYF.

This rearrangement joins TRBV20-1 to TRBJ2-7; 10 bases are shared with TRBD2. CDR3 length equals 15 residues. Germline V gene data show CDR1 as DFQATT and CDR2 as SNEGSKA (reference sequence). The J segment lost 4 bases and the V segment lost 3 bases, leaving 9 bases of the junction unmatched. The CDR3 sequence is CSARTASGSGYEQYF. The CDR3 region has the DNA TGCAGTGCTAGGACGGCTAGCGGGAGTGGGTACGAGCAGTACTTC.

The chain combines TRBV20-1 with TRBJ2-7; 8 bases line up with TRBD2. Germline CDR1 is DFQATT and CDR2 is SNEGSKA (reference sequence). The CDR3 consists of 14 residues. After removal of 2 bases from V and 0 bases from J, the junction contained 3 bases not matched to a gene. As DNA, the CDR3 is TGCAGTGCTAGATCCGGGGGGGCCTCCTACGAGCAGTACTTC. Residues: CSARSGGASYEQYF.

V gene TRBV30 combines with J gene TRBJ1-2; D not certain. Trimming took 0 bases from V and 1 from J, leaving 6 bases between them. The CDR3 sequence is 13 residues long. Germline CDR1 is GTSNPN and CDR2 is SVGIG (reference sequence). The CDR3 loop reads CAWSVGDNYGYTF. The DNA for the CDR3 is TGTGCCTGGAGTGTAGGTGATAACTATGGCTACACCTTC. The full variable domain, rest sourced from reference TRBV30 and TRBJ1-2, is SQTIHQWPATLVQPVGSPLSLECTVEGTSNPNLYWYRQAAGRGLQLLFYSVGIGQISSEVPQNLSASRPQDRQFILSSKKLLLSDSGFYLCAWSVGDNYGYTFGSGTRLTVV.

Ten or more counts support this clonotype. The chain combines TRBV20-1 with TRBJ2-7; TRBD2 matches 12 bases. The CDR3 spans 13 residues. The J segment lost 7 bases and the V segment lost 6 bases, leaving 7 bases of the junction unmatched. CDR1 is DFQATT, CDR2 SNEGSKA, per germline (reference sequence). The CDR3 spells CSAATGTSGEQYF. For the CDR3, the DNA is TGCAGTGCCGCCACCGGGACTAGCGGGGAGCAGTACTTC.

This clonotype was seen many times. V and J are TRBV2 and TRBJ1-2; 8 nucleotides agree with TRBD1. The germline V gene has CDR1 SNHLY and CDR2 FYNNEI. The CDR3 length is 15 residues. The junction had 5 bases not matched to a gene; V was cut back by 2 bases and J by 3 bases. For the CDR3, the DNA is TGTGCCAGCAGTGAAACTCAGGGGGCCGACTATGGCTACACCTTC. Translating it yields CASSETQGADYGYTF. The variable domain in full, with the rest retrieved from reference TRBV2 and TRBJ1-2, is EPEVTQTPSHQVTQMGQEVILRCVPISNHLYFYWYRQILGQKVEFLVSFYNNEISEKSEIFDDQFSVERPDGSNFTLKIRSTKLEDSAMYFCASSETQGADYGYTFGSGTRLTVV.

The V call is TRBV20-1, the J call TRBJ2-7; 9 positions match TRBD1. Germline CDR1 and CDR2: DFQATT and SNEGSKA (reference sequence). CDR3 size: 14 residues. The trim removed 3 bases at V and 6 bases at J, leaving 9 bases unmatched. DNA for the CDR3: TGCAGTGCTAGCGTATACAGGGGGCTCCTCGAGCAGTACTTC. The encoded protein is CSASVYRGLLEQYF.

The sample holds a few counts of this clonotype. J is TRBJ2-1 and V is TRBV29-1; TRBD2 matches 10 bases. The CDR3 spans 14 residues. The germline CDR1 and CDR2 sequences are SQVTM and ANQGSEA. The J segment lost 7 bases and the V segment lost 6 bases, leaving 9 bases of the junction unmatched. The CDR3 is CSVRGSGRGNEQFF. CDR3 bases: TGCAGCGTCCGAGGCAGCGGGAGGGGAAATGAGCAGTTCTTC.

In DNA, the CDR3 is TGTGCCACCTCGGGACTAGCGGGAGATACGCAGTATTTT. It translates to CATSGLAGDTQYF. This chain uses TRBV24-1 with TRBJ2-3; 12 bases are a match to TRBD2. The CDR3 contains 13 residues. The J segment lost 5 bases and the V segment lost 9 bases, leaving 2 bases of the junction unmatched. CDR1 is KGHDR, CDR2 SFDVKD, per germline.

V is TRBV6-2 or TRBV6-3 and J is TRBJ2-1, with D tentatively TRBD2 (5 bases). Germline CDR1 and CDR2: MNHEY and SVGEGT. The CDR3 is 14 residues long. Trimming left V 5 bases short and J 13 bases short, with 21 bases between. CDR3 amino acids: CASSLAGTGIGQFF. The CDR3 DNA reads TGTGCCAGCAGTCTAGCTGGTACGGGGATTGGACAGTTCTTC.

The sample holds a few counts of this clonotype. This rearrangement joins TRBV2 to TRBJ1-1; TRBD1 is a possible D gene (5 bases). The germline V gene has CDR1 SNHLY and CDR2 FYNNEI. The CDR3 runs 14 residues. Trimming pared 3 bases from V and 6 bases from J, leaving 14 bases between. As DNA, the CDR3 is TGTGCCAGCAGTGACAGGGCCCCGGGTGCTGAAGCTTTCTTT. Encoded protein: CASSDRAPGAEAFF.

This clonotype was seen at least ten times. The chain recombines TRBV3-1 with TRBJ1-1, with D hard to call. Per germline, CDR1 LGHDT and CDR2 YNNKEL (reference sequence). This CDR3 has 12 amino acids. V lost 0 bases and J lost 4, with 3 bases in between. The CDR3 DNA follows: TGTGCCAGCAGCCAAGAAACCACTGAAGCTTTCTTT. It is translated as CASSQETTEAFF. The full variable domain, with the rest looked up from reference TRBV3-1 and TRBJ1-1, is DTAVSQTPKYLVTQMGNDKSIKCEQNLGHDTMYWYKQDSKKFLKIMFSYNNKELIINETVPNRFSPKSPDKAHLNLHINSLELGDSAVYFCASSQETTEAFFGQGTRLTVV.